The 4 T cell receptor beta chains presented below share a single source sample, sequenced in a study of T cells after yellow fever vaccination. From the 5' RACE reads, TCRdb called clonotypes with MiXCR, one entry per CDR3 protein. The sample yields about 430,000 distinct CDR3 sequences, around 19% seen once. Sequencing used PBMCs, obtained before the yellow fever booster vaccination. The receptor source for this set is a man aged 18 to 29 who received the YFV17D yellow fever vaccine.

The J gene is TRBJ2-5, the V gene TRBV5-1; D possibly corresponds to TRBD1 (6 bases). The CDR3 totals 16 residues. The V gene's germline CDR1 is SGHRS and CDR2 YFSETQ. V was cut by 5 bases and J by 2 bases, with 19 bases left in between. The CDR3 is CASRFQPGHPQETQYF. CDR3 bases: TGCGCCAGCAGATTTCAGCCGGGACACCCTCAAGAGACCCAGTACTTC.

This rearrangement joins TRBV12-3 or TRBV12-4 to TRBJ1-5; D is undetermined. There are 15 residues in the CDR3. The V end lost 3 bases, the J end lost 5 bases, and 14 bases lay between the germline ends. The CDR3 DNA sequence: TGTGCCAGCAGTTTGGCGCCGCGGGCCGATCAGCCCCAGCATTTT. It encodes CASSLAPRADQPQHF.

The genes are TRBV18 and TRBJ2-7, with 10 bases lining up with TRBD1. Trimming removed 3 bases from V and 5 bases from J; junction bases left unmatched: 4. Germline CDR1 reads KGHSH; CDR2 reads LQKENI. This CDR3 has 14 amino acids. CDR3 DNA: TGTGCCAGCTCACCGACAGGGGGCTTAAACGAGCAGTACTTC. Translating it yields CASSPTGGLNEQYF.

This clonotype was counted many times. The chain carries TRBV7-2 and TRBJ1-1; perhaps TRBD1 as D (5 bases). Trimming stripped 5 bases from V and 6 bases from J, with 13 bases between. The germline CDR1 and CDR2 sequences are SGHTA and FQGNSA. This CDR3 contains 13 residues. Here the CDR3 reads CASSKWGGAEAFF. CDR3 DNA sequence: TGTGCCAGCAGCAAGTGGGGAGGGGCTGAAGCTTTCTTT.